This T cell receptor (beta chain) was captured in a study of blood T cell repertoires in COVID-19. On the study more broadly: Researchers got acute and convalescent COVID-19 samples from the United States, Italy and Spain. T cells, B-cell-depleted T cells, or PBMCs supplied cDNA or gDNA.

Germline V gene data show CDR1 as SGHKS and CDR2 as YYEKEE (reference sequence). This CDR3 has 14 amino acids. V lost 6 bases and J lost 6; bases outside the gene matches: 9. How the authors handled the data: The assay estimated nucleated cells by amplifying reference gene primers. Only in-frame clones appear in the TCRdb table, and some are missing; sequencing was by immunoSEQ multiplex PCR. The V and J calls and the clone size are those of that table, but D and trimming were determined from the DNA. Found here are a few hundred thousand clones, more than 80% of them singletons; the top ten hold about 3%. Seattle's enrolled individuals joined amid active infection and were then monitored longitudinally.

The receptor comes from a woman aged 25 to 45 with COVID-19, enrolled during active disease. The chain joins TRBV5-5 to TRBJ1-1; 9 positions match TRBD1. Sequenced: peripheral blood. The CDR3 reads CASTLTGGWPEAFF. DNA of the CDR3: TGTGCCAGCACCCTGACAGGGGGATGGCCTGAAGCTTTCTTT.